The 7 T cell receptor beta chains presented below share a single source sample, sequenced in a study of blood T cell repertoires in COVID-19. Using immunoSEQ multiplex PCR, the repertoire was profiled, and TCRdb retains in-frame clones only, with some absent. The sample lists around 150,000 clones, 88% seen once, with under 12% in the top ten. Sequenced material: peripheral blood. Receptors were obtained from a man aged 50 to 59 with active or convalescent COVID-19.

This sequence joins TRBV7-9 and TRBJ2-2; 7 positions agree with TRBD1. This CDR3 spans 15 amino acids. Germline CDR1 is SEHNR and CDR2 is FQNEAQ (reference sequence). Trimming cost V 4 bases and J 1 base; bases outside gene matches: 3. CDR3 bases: TGTGCCAGCAGCTGGACAGGACGGAACACCGGGGAGCTGTTTTTT. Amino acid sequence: CASSWTGRNTGELFF.

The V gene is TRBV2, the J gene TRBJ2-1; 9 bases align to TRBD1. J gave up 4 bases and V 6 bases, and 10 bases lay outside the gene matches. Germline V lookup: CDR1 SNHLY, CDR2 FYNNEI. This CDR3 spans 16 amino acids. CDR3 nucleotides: TGTGCCAGCAGCCACCAAATGGGACAGGGTTACAATGAGCAGTTCTTC. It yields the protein CASSHQMGQGYNEQFF. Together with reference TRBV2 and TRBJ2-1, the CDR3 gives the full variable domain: EPEVTQTPSHQVTQMGQEVILRCVPISNHLYFYWYRQILGQKVEFLVSFYNNEISEKSEIFDDQFSVERPDGSNFTLKIRSTKLEDSAMYFCASSHQMGQGYNEQFFGPGTRLTVL.

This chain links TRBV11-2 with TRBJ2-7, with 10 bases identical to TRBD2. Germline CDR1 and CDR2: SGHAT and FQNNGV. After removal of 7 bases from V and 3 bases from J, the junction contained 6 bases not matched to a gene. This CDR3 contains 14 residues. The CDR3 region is CASTSSGRVYEQYF. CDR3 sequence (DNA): TGTGCCAGCACTTCTAGCGGGAGAGTCTACGAGCAGTACTTC.

The CDR3 region is CASSPSRARGTEAFF. The CDR3 bases are TGTGCCAGCTCACCAAGTCGGGCCCGGGGAACTGAAGCTTTCTTT. The chain couples TRBV18 to TRBJ1-1; no reliable D call. Germline values: CDR1 KGHSH, CDR2 LQKENI. V dropped 2 bases and J dropped 5 bases, with 15 bases sitting between them. The CDR3 is 15 residues long.

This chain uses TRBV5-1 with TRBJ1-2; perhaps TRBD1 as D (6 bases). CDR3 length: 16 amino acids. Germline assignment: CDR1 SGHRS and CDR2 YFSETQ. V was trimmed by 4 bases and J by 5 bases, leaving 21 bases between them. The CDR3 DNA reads TGCGCCAGCAGCGGAAATCCCCGGGACACCACGTATGGCTACACCTTC. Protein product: CASSGNPRDTTYGYTF.

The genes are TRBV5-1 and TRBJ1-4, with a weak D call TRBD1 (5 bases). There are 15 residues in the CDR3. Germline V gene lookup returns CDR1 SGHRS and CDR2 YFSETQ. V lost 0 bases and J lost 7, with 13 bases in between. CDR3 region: CASSLGGGYGEKLFF. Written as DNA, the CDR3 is TGCGCCAGCAGCTTGGGCGGGGGGTACGGTGAAAAACTGTTTTTT.

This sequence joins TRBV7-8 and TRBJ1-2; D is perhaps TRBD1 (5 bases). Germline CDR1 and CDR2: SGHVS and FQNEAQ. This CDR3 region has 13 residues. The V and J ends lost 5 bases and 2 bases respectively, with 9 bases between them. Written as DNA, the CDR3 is TGTGCCAGCAGCGTGACAGTAAACTATGGCTACACCTTC. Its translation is CASSVTVNYGYTF.